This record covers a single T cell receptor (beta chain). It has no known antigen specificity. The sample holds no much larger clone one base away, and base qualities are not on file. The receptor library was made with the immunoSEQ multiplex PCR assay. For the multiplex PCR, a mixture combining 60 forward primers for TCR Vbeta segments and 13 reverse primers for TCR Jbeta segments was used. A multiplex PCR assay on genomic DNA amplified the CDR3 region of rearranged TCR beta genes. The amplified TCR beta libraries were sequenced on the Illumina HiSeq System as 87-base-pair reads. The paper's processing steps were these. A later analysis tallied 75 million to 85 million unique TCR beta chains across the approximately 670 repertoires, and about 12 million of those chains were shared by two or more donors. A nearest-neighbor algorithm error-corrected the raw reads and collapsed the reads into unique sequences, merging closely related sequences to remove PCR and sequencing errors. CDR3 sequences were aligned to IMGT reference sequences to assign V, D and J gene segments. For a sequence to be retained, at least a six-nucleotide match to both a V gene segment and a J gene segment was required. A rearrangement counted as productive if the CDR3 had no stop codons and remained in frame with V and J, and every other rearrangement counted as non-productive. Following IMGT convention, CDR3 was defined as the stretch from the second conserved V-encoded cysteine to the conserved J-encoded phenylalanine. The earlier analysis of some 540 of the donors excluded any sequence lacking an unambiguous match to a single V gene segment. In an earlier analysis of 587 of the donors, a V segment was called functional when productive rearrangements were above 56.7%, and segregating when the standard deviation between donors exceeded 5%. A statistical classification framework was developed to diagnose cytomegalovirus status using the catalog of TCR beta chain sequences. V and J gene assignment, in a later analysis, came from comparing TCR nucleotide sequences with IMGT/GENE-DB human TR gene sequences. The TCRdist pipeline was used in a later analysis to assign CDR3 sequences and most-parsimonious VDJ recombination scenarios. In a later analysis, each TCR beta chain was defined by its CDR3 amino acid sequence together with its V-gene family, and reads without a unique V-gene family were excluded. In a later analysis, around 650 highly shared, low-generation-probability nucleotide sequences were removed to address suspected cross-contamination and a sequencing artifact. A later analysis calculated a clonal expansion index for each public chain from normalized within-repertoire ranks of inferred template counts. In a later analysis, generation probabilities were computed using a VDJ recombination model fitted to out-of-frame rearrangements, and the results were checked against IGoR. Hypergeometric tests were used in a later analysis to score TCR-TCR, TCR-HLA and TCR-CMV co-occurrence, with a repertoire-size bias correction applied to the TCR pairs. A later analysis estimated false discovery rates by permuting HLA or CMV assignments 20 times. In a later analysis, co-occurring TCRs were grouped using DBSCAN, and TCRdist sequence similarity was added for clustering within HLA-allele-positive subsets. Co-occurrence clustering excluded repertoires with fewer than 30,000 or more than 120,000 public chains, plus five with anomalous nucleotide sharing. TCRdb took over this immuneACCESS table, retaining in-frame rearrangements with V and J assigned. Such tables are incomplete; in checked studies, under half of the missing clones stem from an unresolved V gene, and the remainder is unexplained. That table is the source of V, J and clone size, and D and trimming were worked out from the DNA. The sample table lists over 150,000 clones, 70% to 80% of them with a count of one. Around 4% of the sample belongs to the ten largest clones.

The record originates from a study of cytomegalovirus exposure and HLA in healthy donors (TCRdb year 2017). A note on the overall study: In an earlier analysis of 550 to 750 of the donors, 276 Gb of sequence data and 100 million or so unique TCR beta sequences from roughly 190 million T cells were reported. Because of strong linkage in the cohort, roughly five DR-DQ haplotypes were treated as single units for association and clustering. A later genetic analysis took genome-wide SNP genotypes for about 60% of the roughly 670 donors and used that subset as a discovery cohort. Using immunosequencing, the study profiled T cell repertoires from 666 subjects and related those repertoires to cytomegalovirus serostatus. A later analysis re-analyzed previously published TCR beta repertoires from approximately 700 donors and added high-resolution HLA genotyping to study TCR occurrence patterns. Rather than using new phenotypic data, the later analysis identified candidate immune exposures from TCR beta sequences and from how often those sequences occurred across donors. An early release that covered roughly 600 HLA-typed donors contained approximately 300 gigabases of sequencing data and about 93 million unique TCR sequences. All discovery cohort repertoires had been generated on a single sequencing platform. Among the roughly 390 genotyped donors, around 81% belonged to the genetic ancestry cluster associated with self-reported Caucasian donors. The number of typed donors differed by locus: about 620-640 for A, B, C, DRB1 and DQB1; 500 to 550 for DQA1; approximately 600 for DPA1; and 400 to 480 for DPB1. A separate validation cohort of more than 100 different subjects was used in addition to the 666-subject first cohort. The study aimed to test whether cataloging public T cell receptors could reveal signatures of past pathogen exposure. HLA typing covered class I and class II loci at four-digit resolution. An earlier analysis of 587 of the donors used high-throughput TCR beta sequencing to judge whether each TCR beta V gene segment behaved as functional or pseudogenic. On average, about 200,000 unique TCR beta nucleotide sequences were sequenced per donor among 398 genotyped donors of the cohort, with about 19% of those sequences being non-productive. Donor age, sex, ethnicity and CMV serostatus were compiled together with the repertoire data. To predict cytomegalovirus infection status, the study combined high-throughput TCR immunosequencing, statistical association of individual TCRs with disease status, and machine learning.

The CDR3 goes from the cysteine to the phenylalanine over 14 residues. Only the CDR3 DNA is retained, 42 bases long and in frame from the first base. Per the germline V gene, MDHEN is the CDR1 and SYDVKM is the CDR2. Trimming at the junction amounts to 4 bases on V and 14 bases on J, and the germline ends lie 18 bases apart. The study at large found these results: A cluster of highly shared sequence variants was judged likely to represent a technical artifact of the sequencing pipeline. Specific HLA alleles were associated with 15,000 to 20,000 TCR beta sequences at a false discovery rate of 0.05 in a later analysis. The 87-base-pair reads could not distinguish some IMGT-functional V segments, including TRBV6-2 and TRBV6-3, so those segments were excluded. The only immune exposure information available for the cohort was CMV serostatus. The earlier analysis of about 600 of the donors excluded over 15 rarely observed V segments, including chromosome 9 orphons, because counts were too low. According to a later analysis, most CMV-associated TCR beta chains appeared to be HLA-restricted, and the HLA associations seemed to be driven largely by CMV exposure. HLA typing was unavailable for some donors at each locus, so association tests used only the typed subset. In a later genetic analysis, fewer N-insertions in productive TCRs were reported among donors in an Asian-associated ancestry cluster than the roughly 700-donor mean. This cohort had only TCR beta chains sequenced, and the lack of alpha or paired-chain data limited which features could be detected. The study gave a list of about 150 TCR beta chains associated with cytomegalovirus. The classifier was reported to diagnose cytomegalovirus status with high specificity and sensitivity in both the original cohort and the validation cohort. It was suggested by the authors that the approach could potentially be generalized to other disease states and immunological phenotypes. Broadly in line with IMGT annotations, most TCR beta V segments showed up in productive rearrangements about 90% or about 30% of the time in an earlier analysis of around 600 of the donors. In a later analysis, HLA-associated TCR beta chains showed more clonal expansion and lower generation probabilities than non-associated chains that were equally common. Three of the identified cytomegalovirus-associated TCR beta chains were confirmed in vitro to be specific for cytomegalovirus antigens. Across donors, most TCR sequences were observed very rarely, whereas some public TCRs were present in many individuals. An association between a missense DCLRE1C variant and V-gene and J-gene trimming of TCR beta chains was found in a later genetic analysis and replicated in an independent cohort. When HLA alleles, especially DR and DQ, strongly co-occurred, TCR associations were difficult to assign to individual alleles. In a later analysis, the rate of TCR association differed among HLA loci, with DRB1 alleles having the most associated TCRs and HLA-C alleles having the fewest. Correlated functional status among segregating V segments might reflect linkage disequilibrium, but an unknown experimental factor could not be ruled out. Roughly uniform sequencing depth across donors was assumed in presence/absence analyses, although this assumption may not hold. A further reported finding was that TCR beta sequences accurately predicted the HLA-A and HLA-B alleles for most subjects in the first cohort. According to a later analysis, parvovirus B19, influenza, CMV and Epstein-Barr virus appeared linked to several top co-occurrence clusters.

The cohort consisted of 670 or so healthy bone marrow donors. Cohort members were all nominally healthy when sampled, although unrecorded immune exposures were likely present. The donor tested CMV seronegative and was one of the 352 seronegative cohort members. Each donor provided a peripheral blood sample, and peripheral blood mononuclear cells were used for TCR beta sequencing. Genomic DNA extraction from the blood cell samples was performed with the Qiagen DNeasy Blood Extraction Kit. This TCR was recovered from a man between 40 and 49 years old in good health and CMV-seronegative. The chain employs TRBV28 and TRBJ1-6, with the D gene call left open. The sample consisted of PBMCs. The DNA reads TGTGCCAGCAGTTCTGGCGGGTCAAGGCCTACCCTCCACTTT. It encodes CASSSGGSRPTLHF.